This T cell receptor (beta chain) was obtained from a study of cytomegalovirus exposure and HLA in healthy donors. Primers included in the PCR were 60 Vbeta and 13 Jbeta primers. Data came from immunoSEQ multiplex PCR; TCRdb stores just in-frame clones and leaves some out. The sample yields about 190,000 clones, around 80% seen once. Findings and caveats of the study: In an earlier analysis, productive rearrangement rates for most beta V segments clustered near 87% or 30%. Serostatus for CMV was the only available immune exposure information. Analysis was carried out at a later point, and it linked a missense DCLRE1C variant to TCR beta V- and J-gene trimming. In a later analysis, a genetic analysis reported fewer productive-TCR N-insertions in an Asian-associated ancestry cluster than the cohort average.

This clone showed up just once. The antigen is unknown. Between the trimmed V and J ends, which lost 0 bases and 8 bases, there was a span of 16 bases. The CDR3 spans 15 residues. CDR1 and CDR2 (germline): LNHDA, SQIVND (reference sequence). Sequencing input: PBMCs. The rearrangement uses TRBV19 and TRBJ1-2; perhaps TRBD1 as D (6 bases). The sequence derives from a man aged 35 to 55 in good health and CMV-seropositive. CDR3 residues: CASSIDRGGAEGYTF. In nucleotides, the CDR3 is TGTGCCAGTAGTATAGATCGCGGGGGCGCGGAAGGCTACACCTTC. Complete variable domain (other parts from reference TRBV19 and TRBJ1-2): DGGITQSPKYLFRKEGQNVTLSCEQNLNHDAMYWYRQDPGQGLRLIYYSQIVNDFQKGDIAEGYSVSREKKESFPLTVTSAQKNPTAFYLCASSIDRGGAEGYTFGSGTRLTVV.